Presented here are 31 T cell receptor beta chains from one specimen sequenced in a study of T cells in Graves' hyperthyroidism and ophthalmopathy. RNA transcripts gave rise to amplified TCR beta CDR3 regions. HTBI primers were employed in a first-round RT-PCR of the TCR CDR3. TCRdb re-called the multiplex PCR reads with MiXCR, one entry per CDR3 protein. The sample has more than 500,000 distinct CDR3 sequences, approximately 14% seen once. Sequencing was carried out using blood. These receptors were collected from a middle-aged woman with Graves' ophthalmopathy.

This clonotype was recorded at least ten times. V gene TRBV25-1 combines with J gene TRBJ1-2; 7 positions match TRBD1. J was trimmed by 7 bases and V by 6 bases; bases with no gene match: 8. The germline CDR1 and CDR2 sequences are MGHDK and SYGVNS. CDR3 length equals 13 residues. CDR3 residues: CASSKKDRAGYTF. The DNA for the CDR3 is TGTGCCAGCAGCAAAAAAGACAGGGCTGGCTACACCTTC.

This chain links TRBV30 with TRBJ1-6; D is unclear. V shed 4 bases and J shed 8 bases, with 12 bases lying between them. The length of the CDR3 is 13 residues. The V gene's germline CDR1 is GTSNPN and CDR2 SVGIG (reference sequence). For the CDR3, the DNA is TGTGCCTGGAACCCCGCTGGGGATTCACCCCTCCACTTT. Protein product: CAWNPAGDSPLHF.

This clonotype was counted many times. The J gene is TRBJ2-5, the V gene TRBV7-2, with 14 bases that match TRBD2. The V and J ends lost 5 bases and 6 bases, in that order; junction bases with no gene match: 8. CDR1 and CDR2 from the germline V gene are SGHTA and FQGNSA. The CDR3 is 16 amino acids. As DNA, the CDR3 is TGTGCCAGCAGCCCCCGACTAGCGGGAGGGCCCAAGACCCAGTACTTC. Translation gives CASSPRLAGGPKTQYF.

This clonotype came up many times. The chain employs TRBV7-9 and TRBJ1-2; no clear D. Germline CDR1 SEHNR, CDR2 FQNEAQ (reference sequence). This CDR3 is 13 amino acids long. Between the trimmed V and J ends, which lost 0 bases and 7 bases, there was a span of 9 bases. The CDR3 DNA is TGTGCCAGCAGCTTAGCAAACCAGGCTGGCTACACCTTC. The encoded protein is CASSLANQAGYTF.

The V gene is TRBV2, the J gene TRBJ1-5, with no clear D. Per germline, CDR1 SNHLY and CDR2 FYNNEI. The CDR3 loop spans 12 amino acids. V was shortened by 2 bases and J by 7 bases, with 6 bases between the two germline ends. Here the CDR3 reads CASSESGQPQHF. The CDR3 DNA reads as TGTGCCAGCAGTGAATCAGGCCAGCCCCAGCATTTT.

This rearrangement joins TRBV12-3 or TRBV12-4 to TRBJ1-2; unclear D gene. The CDR3 spans 12 residues. V lost 4 bases and J lost 8, with 11 bases in between. This CDR3 is CASSSWGGGYTF. CDR3 in DNA: TGTGCCAGCAGTTCATGGGGAGGGGGCTACACCTTC.

The chain couples TRBV12-3 or TRBV12-4 to TRBJ2-7; 14 bases line up with TRBD2. V was clipped by 2 bases and J by 12 bases; unmatched bases: 9. This CDR3 is 15 amino acids long. The CDR3 is CASSLYGTSGSRLYF. The CDR3 DNA reads TGTGCCAGCAGTTTATACGGGACTAGCGGGAGTAGGTTGTACTTC.

This clonotype turned up a few times. This chain connects TRBV20-1 to TRBJ2-7; 11 nucleotides align to TRBD2. Trimming took 6 bases from V and 3 from J; bases not matched to a gene: 7. The length of the CDR3 is 14 residues. Germline values: CDR1 DFQATT, CDR2 SNEGSKA (reference sequence). CDR3 in amino acids: CSAGVAGGLYEQYF. The CDR3 DNA is TGCAGTGCGGGGGTAGCGGGAGGGCTCTACGAGCAGTACTTC.

This clonotype has more than one count but fewer than ten. The V and J genes are TRBV5-6 and TRBJ1-2, with a weak D call TRBD1 (6 bases). Trimming pared 5 bases from V and 2 bases from J, leaving 13 bases between. The CDR3 runs to 14 residues. Per the germline V gene, CDR1 is SGHDT and CDR2 is YYEEEE. CDR3 amino acids: CASSSGALNYGYTF. The CDR3 DNA sequence: TGTGCCAGCAGTTCAGGGGCCCTAAACTATGGCTACACCTTC.

This chain uses TRBV27 with TRBJ2-7, with 9 bases aligning to TRBD1. CDR1 is MNHEY and CDR2 is SMNVEV in the germline V gene (reference sequence). V shed 0 bases, J shed 5 bases, and the junction held 8 bases outside the gene matches. CDR3 size: 16 residues. The CDR3 nucleotides read TGTGCCAGCAGTTTATCTTGGACAGGGGAGATGGACGAGCAGTACTTC. Translating it yields CASSLSWTGEMDEQYF.

V and J are TRBV6-1 and TRBJ1-5, with D maybe TRBD1 (5 bases). V lost 7 bases and J 7 bases, leaving 23 bases between the germline ends. CDR1 is MNHNS, CDR2 SASEGT, per germline. CDR3 length: 16 amino acids. The CDR3 spells CASIISPGGVAQPQHF. The DNA of the CDR3 is TGTGCCAGCATAATTTCCCCCGGAGGGGTAGCCCAGCCCCAGCATTTT.

This clonotype was seen many times. This chain joins TRBV11-2 and TRBJ1-5; 8 bases agree with TRBD1. The germline V gene encodes CDR1 SGHAT and CDR2 FQNNGV. V trimming: 5 bases; J trimming: 6 bases; junction bases outside the gene matches: 12. The CDR3 contains 16 residues. CDR3: CASSTGGTGSLQPQHF. CDR3 DNA sequence: TGTGCCAGCAGCACAGGGGGTACAGGGTCGCTTCAGCCCCAGCATTTT.

This clonotype has a count of ten or more. The V gene is TRBV28, the J gene TRBJ2-2, with D possibly TRBD1 on 5 matching bases. This CDR3 is built from 16 residues. The germline V gene encodes CDR1 MDHEN and CDR2 SYDVKM. Trimming stripped 4 bases from V and 0 bases from J, with 12 bases between. CDR3 bases: TGTGCCAGCAGTTCAAGACAGTTCGCGAACACCGGGGAGCTGTTTTTT. Translating gives CASSSRQFANTGELFF.

This clonotype was observed many times. The chain couples TRBV19 to TRBJ1-1; 9 bases are a match to TRBD1. The V segment lost 5 bases and the J segment 4 bases; nucleotides outside the gene matches: 11. This CDR3 is 16 amino acids long. Germline assignment: CDR1 LNHDA and CDR2 SQIVND (reference sequence). CDR3 nucleotide sequence: TGTGCCAGTAGTCGATCTATGACGACAGGGGGCACTGAAGCTTTCTTT. Translating it yields CASSRSMTTGGTEAFF.

This clonotype was detected many times. The chain uses TRBV7-2 and TRBJ2-4; D uncertain. With 1 base removed from V and 8 bases from J, the gap between germline ends came to 3 bases. CDR3 length: 11 residues. Germline CDR1 reads SGHTA; CDR2 reads FQGNSA. CDR3 nucleotide sequence: TGTGCCAGCAGCTTAGGTTACATTCAGTACTTC. Residues: CASSLGYIQYF.

This clonotype has at least ten counts. The V call is TRBV30, the J call TRBJ2-5; 7 bases agree with TRBD2. V was clipped by 3 bases and J by 6 bases; unmatched bases: 7. The CDR3 extends over 13 amino acids. Germline CDR1 reads GTSNPN; CDR2 reads SVGIG (reference sequence). The chain's CDR3 is CAWRGEGRQTQYF. CDR3 bases: TGTGCCTGGAGGGGGGAGGGGAGGCAGACCCAGTACTTC.

This clonotype was detected ten times or more. The chain recombines TRBV29-1 with TRBJ1-1; D is unresolved. The CDR3 is made up of 13 amino acids. From germline, CDR1 is SQVTM and CDR2 ANQGSEA. Trimming shortened V by 5 bases and J by 0 bases, and 10 bases separated the two germline ends. CDR3 sequence (DNA): TGCAGCGTTCGGACGGCGATGAACACTGAAGCTTTCTTT. Its translation is CSVRTAMNTEAFF.

This clonotype was detected many times. The chain uses TRBV20-1 and TRBJ2-7; 8 bases are a match to TRBD1. J was trimmed by 7 bases and V by 5 bases; bases with no gene match: 4. This CDR3 region has 11 residues. Germline V gene data show CDR1 as DFQATT and CDR2 as SNEGSKA (reference sequence). The CDR3 DNA reads as TGCAGTGCTCAGGGGGCGAGAGAGCAGTACTTC. Amino acids: CSAQGAREQYF.

By share, this clonotype counts as medium-sized. The chain has TRBV28 and TRBJ2-5; D perhaps matches TRBD2 (6 bases). V lost 3 bases and J 4 bases, leaving 12 bases between the germline ends. CDR3 length: 14 amino acids. Per germline, CDR1 MDHEN and CDR2 SYDVKM. In DNA, the CDR3 is TGTGCCAGCAGTTTTGCGGGGACTTCAGAGACCCAGTACTTC. It encodes CASSFAGTSETQYF.

The chain couples TRBV5-4 to TRBJ1-1; TRBD1 matches at 9 bases. CDR3 length: 15 residues. Trimming at V came to 5 bases and at J to 2 bases, leaving 7 bases not matched to a gene. Germline values: CDR1 SGHNT, CDR2 YYREEE (reference sequence). The CDR3 region is CASSWTGVLNTEAFF. CDR3 nucleotide sequence: TGTGCCAGCAGTTGGACAGGGGTTCTCAACACTGAAGCTTTCTTT.

This rearrangement joins TRBV6-1 to TRBJ1-2; possible D gene TRBD1, 5 bases. The germline V gene encodes CDR1 MNHNS and CDR2 SASEGT. This CDR3 is 13 amino acids long. V was trimmed by 1 base and J by 8 bases, leaving 11 bases between them. The CDR3 loop reads CASSEVQGGGYTF. The CDR3, as DNA: TGTGCCAGCAGTGAAGTGCAGGGCGGGGGCTACACCTTC.

The chain recombines TRBV4-1 with TRBJ1-4; perhaps TRBD1 as D (6 bases). Germline V gene lookup returns CDR1 MGHRA and CDR2 YSYEKL. The CDR3 is made up of 17 amino acids. The V end lost 2 bases, the J end lost 3 bases, and 16 bases lay between the germline ends. Written as DNA, the CDR3 is TGCGCCAGCAGCCAACCTTACAGGGAACGGGCTAATGAAAAACTGTTTTTT. Its protein product is CASSQPYRERANEKLFF.

The J gene is TRBJ2-2, the V gene TRBV7-9; no firm D call. V was cut by 5 bases and J by 6 bases, with 13 bases left in between. The CDR3 runs to 14 residues. Germline CDR1 SEHNR, CDR2 FQNEAQ (reference sequence). The CDR3: CASSTRPVAGELFF. DNA of the CDR3: TGTGCCAGCAGCACCCGACCGGTTGCCGGGGAGCTGTTTTTT.

The sample holds many counts of this clonotype. The chain carries TRBV28 and TRBJ1-2; 11 bases match TRBD1. CDR3 length: 12 residues. V was pared by 6 bases and J by 10 bases, with 4 bases of the junction left unmatched. CDR1 and CDR2 from the germline V gene are MDHEN and SYDVKM. The CDR3 region has the DNA TGTGCCAGCAGGGACAGGGGGCAATCCTACACCTTC. Translation: CASRDRGQSYTF.

This clonotype occurred many times. V is TRBV12-3 or TRBV12-4 and J is TRBJ1-1; D remains unclear. Trimming removed 5 bases at V and 1 base at J, with 5 bases between. This CDR3 region has 12 residues. CDR3 sequence reads: CASSPENTEAFF. Written as DNA, the CDR3 is TGTGCCAGCAGTCCAGAGAACACTGAAGCTTTCTTT.

This clonotype was recorded at least ten times. This chain joins TRBV6-5 and TRBJ2-2; 7 bases fit TRBD2. Germline values: CDR1 MNHEY, CDR2 SVGAGI. The CDR3 loop spans 16 amino acids. J was trimmed by 7 bases and V by 2 bases; bases with no gene match: 10. The chain's CDR3 is CASSYVGGEVSGELFF. The CDR3 DNA is TGTGCCAGCAGTTACGTTGGGGGGGAAGTCAGCGGGGAGCTGTTTTTT.

The sample holds many counts of this clonotype. This chain connects TRBV5-1 to TRBJ2-7, with a weak D call TRBD2 (5 bases). Germline V CDR1 and CDR2: SGHRS, YFSETQ. V dropped 4 bases and J dropped 4 bases, with 18 bases sitting between them. This CDR3 region has 15 residues. The CDR3 sequence is CASSLPEAAGYEQYF. For the CDR3, the DNA is TGCGCCAGCAGCCTGCCGGAAGCGGCCGGTTACGAGCAGTACTTC.

This clonotype was seen repeatedly, ten times or more. V is TRBV2 and J is TRBJ2-7; TRBD1 is a possible D gene (5 bases). Germline V gene data show CDR1 as SNHLY and CDR2 as FYNNEI. V was shortened by 6 bases and J by 3 bases, with 9 bases between the two germline ends. The CDR3 extends over 12 amino acids. The CDR3 DNA follows: TGTGCCAGCAGGGATCAGGGCTACGAGCAGTACTTC. Its protein is CASRDQGYEQYF. Full variable domain (outside the CDR3, taken from reference TRBV2 and TRBJ2-7): EPEVTQTPSHQVTQMGQEVILRCVPISNHLYFYWYRQILGQKVEFLVSFYNNEISEKSEIFDDQFSVERPDGSNFTLKIRSTKLEDSAMYFCASRDQGYEQYFGPGTRLTVT.

This clonotype was seen many times. This chain uses TRBV6-5 with TRBJ2-2; D is unresolved. Trimming pared 5 bases from V and 6 bases from J, leaving 4 bases between. In germline, CDR1 is MNHEY, CDR2 SVGAGI. The CDR3 covers 11 residues. The CDR3, as DNA: TGTGCCAGCAGTCCCGCCGGGGAGCTGTTTTTT. As protein: CASSPAGELFF.

This clonotype occurred many times. The CDR3, as DNA: TGTGCCAGCAGTTTACCCGAAGGGGAGACCCAGTACTTC. Amino acid sequence: CASSLPEGETQYF. The rearrangement joins TRBV12-3 or TRBV12-4 to TRBJ2-5; D is ambiguous. The CDR3 is 13 residues long. With 2 bases removed from V and 5 bases from J, the gap between germline ends came to 9 bases.

This clonotype appeared many times. The chain links TRBV7-8 to TRBJ2-4; 14 nucleotides agree with TRBD2. CDR1 SGHVS and CDR2 FQNEAQ come from the germline V gene. Trimming at V came to 4 bases and at J to 7 bases, leaving 12 bases not matched to a gene. CDR3 length: 18 residues. The chain's CDR3 is CASSSPGLAGVSGNIQYF. DNA of the CDR3: TGTGCCAGCAGCTCCCCGGGACTAGCGGGAGTAAGTGGGAACATTCAGTACTTC.